The 14 T cell receptor beta chains below were found in one sample sequenced in a study of Ad26.COV2.S vaccination and SARS-CoV-2 variants. Assay used: immunoSEQ multiplex PCR; TCRdb lists only in-frame clones, some missing. The sample holds roughly 420,000 clones, approximately 88% seen once. Treatment: roughly 18 received Ad26.COV2.S at low or high dose, single or two shots; about 5 received placebo; per-sample allocation not given. Specimens were obtained on day 63 following the first vaccine or placebo injection. Sequencing used peripheral blood, obtained in a trial of Ad26.COV2.S vaccine versus placebo. These receptors originate from a person between 18 and 65 years old who received the Ad26.COV2.S COVID-19 vaccine or a placebo.

The chain combines TRBV2 with TRBJ2-7; TRBD1 matches at 7 bases. Per germline, CDR1 SNHLY and CDR2 FYNNEI. The CDR3 has 12 residues. V gave up 6 bases and J gave up 5 bases; unmatched junction bases: 4. The CDR3 is CASSTTGDEQYF. The CDR3 region has the DNA TGTGCCAGCAGCACCACAGGGGACGAGCAGTACTTC.

The chain is built from TRBV19 and TRBJ2-6, with D perhaps assigned TRBD1 or TRBD2 (5 bases each). Trimming stripped 3 bases from V and 1 base from J, with 13 bases between. The CDR3 consists of 17 residues. CDR1 LNHDA and CDR2 SQIVND come from the germline V gene (reference sequence). The CDR3 DNA reads TGTGCCAGTAGTATCACAGGTAGAGGGTCTGGGGCCAACGTCCTGACTTTC. It translates to CASSITGRGSGANVLTF.

J is TRBJ1-4 and V is TRBV5-5; possible D gene TRBD1, 5 bases. The germline V gene has CDR1 SGHKS and CDR2 YYEKEE (reference sequence). V shed 0 bases and J shed 0 bases, with 12 bases lying between them. The CDR3 covers 17 residues. The chain's CDR3 is CASSLGATVPTNEKLFF. CDR3 nucleotide sequence: TGTGCCAGCAGCTTGGGGGCGACAGTCCCAACTAATGAAAAACTGTTTTTT. Full variable domain (rest looked up from reference TRBV5-5 and TRBJ1-4): DAGVTQSPTHLIKTRGQQVTLRCSPISGHKSVSWYQQVLGQGPQFIFQYYEKEERGRGNFPDRFSARQFPNYSSELNVNALLLGDSALYLCASSLGATVPTNEKLFFGSGTQLSVL.

This clone was seen a few times. The gene calls are TRBV6-5 and TRBJ1-1; D may be TRBD1 (5 bases). The CDR3 spans 13 residues. Trimming shortened V by 5 bases and J by 4 bases, and 11 bases separated the two germline ends. Germline loops: CDR1 MNHEY, CDR2 SVGAGI. CDR3 DNA: TGTGCCAGCAGTAGTCAGGGAAGCACTGAAGCTTTCTTT. Residues: CASSSQGSTEAFF.

This chain uses TRBV6-5 with TRBJ2-7; either TRBD1 or TRBD2 may supply D (6 bases each). The CDR3 loop spans 11 amino acids. Trimming removed 6 bases at V and 7 bases at J, with 10 bases between. Germline lookup yields CDR1 MNHEY and CDR2 SVGAGI. The CDR3 loop is CASRGAGEQYF. The CDR3 bases are TGTGCCAGCAGGGGGGCGGGGGAGCAGTACTTC.

The CDR3 DNA is TGTGCCAGCAGTTTGGGCAGGGCGAGCAATCAGCCCCAGCATTTT. It yields the protein CASSLGRASNQPQHF. The chain combines TRBV28 with TRBJ1-5; possibly TRBD1 for D (5 bases). The CDR3 runs to 15 residues. Germline CDR1 MDHEN, CDR2 SYDVKM. Trimming removed 3 bases from V and 1 base from J, with 10 bases in between.

This clone has more than one count but fewer than ten. The rearrangement uses TRBV7-2 and TRBJ1-6; 9 bases line up with TRBD1. This CDR3 contains 15 residues. The J segment lost 9 bases and the V segment lost 4 bases, leaving 7 bases of the junction unmatched. Germline assignment: CDR1 SGHTA and CDR2 FQGNSA. CDR3 region: CASSSTGQGSSPLHF. CDR3 nucleotides: TGTGCCAGCAGCTCGACGGGACAGGGAAGTTCACCCCTCCACTTT.

The gene calls are TRBV10-3 and TRBJ2-1; the match to TRBD2 covers 13 bases. The length of the CDR3 is 13 residues. The germline V gene encodes CDR1 ENHRY and CDR2 SYGVKD. Germline trimming cut 10 bases from V and 10 bases from J; bases unmatched to any gene: 7. Here the CDR3 reads CATGTSGAREQFF. DNA of the CDR3: TGTGCCACCGGGACTAGCGGGGCTCGAGAGCAGTTCTTC.

V gene TRBV7-2 combines with J gene TRBJ2-3; 7 positions match TRBD2. The CDR3 length is 16 residues. The V gene's germline CDR1 is SGHTA and CDR2 FQGNSA. Unmatched junction bases numbered 10, after V lost 1 base and J lost 6 bases. CDR3 in amino acids: CASSLVVWGGRDTQYF. In nucleotides, the CDR3 is TGTGCCAGCAGCTTAGTGGTCTGGGGGGGGAGGGATACGCAGTATTTT.

The chain combines TRBV4-2 with TRBJ1-4; D gene ambiguous. The CDR3 is 13 amino acids. The germline V gene encodes CDR1 LGHNA and CDR2 YNFKEQ. Trimming cost V 4 bases and J 7 bases, with 10 bases left between them. CDR3 coding DNA: TGTGCCAGCAGCCCCTATGAGGCTGAAAAACTGTTTTTT. It codes for CASSPYEAEKLFF.

The chain has TRBV5-5 and TRBJ2-1; 10 bases align to TRBD1. Germline-derived CDR1 and CDR2 are SGHKS and YYEKEE (reference sequence). The CDR3 has 15 residues. Unmatched junction bases numbered 8, after V lost 4 bases and J lost 7 bases. CDR3 protein: CASSPGTGVGNEQFF. The CDR3 bases are TGTGCCAGCAGCCCTGGGACAGGGGTAGGGAATGAGCAGTTCTTC.

The chain combines TRBV5-4 with TRBJ2-7; 12 bases are a match to TRBD1. The CDR3 loop spans 14 amino acids. V shed 4 bases and J 6 bases; nucleotides not matched to a gene: 5. CDR1 and CDR2 from the germline V gene are SGHNT and YYREEE (reference sequence). The CDR3 region is CASSVGQGAGEQYF. The CDR3 bases are TGTGCCAGCAGCGTGGGACAGGGGGCAGGCGAGCAGTACTTC.

The chain employs TRBV10-2 and TRBJ1-1, with 9 bases that match TRBD1. This CDR3 comprises 14 residues. After removal of 6 bases from V and 4 bases from J, the junction contained 6 bases not matched to a gene. Germline V lookup: CDR1 WSHSY, CDR2 SAAADI. Written as DNA, the CDR3 is TGCGCCAGCAGATACGAGACAGGGGGCACTGAAGCTTTCTTT. It yields the protein CASRYETGGTEAFF.

The chain carries TRBV4-1 and TRBJ2-5; the D is unclear. The V end lost 0 bases, the J end lost 4 bases, and 12 bases lay between the germline ends. The CDR3 is made up of 15 amino acids. Germline V gives CDR1 MGHRA, CDR2 YSYEKL. CDR3 sequence (DNA): TGCGCCAGCAGCCAAGATCTTTGGGGTCGAGAGACCCAGTACTTC. Translated, it gives CASSQDLWGRETQYF.